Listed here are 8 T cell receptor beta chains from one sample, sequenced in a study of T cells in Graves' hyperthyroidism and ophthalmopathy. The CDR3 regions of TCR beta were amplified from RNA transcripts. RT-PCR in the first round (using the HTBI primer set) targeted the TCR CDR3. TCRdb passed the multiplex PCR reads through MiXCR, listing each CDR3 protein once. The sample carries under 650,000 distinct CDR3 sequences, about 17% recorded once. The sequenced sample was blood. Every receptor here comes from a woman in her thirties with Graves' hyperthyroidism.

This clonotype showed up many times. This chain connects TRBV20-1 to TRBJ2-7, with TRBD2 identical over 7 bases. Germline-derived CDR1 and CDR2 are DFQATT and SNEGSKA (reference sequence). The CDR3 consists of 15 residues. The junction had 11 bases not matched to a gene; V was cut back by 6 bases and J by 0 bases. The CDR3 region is CSAAKLAIVSYEQYF. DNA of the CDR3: TGCAGTGCGGCTAAACTAGCGATAGTCTCCTACGAGCAGTACTTC.

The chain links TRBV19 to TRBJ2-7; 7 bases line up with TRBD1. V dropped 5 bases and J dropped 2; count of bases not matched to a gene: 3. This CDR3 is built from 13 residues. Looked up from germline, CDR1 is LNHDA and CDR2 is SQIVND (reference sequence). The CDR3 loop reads CASSPDRAYEQYF. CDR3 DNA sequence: TGTGCCAGTAGTCCTGACAGGGCCTACGAGCAGTACTTC.

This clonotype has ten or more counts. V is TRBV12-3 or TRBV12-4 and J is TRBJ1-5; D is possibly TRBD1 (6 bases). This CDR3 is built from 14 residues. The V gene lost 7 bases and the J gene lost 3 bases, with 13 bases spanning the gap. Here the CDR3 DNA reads TGTGCCAGCACCTGGGGGGGGCCCAATCAGCCCCAGCATTTT. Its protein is CASTWGGPNQPQHF.

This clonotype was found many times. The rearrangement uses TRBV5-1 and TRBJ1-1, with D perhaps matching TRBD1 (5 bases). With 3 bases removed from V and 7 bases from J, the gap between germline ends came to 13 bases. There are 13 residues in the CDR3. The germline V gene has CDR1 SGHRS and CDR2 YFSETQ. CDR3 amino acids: CASSSGTSDEAFF. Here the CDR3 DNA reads TGCGCCAGCAGCTCAGGGACCAGCGATGAAGCTTTCTTT.

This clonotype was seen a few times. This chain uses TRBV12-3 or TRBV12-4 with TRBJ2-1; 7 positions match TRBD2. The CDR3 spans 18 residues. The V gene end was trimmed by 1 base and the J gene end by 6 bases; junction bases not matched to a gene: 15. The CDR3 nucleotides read TGTGCCAGCAGTTTAGTCACTGTGTTGCTAGCGGAGAGCAATGAGCAGTTCTTC. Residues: CASSLVTVLLAESNEQFF.

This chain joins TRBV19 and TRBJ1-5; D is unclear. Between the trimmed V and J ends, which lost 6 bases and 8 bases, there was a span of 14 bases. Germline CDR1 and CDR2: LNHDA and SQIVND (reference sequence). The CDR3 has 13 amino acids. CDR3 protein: CASRVPGVEPQHF. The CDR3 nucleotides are TGTGCCAGTAGGGTACCGGGCGTAGAGCCCCAGCATTTT.

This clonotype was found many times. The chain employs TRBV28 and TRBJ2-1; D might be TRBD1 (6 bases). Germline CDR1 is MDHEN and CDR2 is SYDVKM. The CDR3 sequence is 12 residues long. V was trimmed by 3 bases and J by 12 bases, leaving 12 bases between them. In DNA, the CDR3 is TGTGCCAGCAGTTTTCAACTCAGGGGGCAGTTCTTC. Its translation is CASSFQLRGQFF.

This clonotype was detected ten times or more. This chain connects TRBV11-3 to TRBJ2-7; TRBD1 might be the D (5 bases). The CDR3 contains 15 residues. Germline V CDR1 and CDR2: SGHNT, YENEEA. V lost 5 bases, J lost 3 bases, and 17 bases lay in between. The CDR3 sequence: CASSAHILTVYEQYF. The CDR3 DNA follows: TGTGCCAGCAGCGCCCACATTTTGACAGTCTACGAGCAGTACTTC.